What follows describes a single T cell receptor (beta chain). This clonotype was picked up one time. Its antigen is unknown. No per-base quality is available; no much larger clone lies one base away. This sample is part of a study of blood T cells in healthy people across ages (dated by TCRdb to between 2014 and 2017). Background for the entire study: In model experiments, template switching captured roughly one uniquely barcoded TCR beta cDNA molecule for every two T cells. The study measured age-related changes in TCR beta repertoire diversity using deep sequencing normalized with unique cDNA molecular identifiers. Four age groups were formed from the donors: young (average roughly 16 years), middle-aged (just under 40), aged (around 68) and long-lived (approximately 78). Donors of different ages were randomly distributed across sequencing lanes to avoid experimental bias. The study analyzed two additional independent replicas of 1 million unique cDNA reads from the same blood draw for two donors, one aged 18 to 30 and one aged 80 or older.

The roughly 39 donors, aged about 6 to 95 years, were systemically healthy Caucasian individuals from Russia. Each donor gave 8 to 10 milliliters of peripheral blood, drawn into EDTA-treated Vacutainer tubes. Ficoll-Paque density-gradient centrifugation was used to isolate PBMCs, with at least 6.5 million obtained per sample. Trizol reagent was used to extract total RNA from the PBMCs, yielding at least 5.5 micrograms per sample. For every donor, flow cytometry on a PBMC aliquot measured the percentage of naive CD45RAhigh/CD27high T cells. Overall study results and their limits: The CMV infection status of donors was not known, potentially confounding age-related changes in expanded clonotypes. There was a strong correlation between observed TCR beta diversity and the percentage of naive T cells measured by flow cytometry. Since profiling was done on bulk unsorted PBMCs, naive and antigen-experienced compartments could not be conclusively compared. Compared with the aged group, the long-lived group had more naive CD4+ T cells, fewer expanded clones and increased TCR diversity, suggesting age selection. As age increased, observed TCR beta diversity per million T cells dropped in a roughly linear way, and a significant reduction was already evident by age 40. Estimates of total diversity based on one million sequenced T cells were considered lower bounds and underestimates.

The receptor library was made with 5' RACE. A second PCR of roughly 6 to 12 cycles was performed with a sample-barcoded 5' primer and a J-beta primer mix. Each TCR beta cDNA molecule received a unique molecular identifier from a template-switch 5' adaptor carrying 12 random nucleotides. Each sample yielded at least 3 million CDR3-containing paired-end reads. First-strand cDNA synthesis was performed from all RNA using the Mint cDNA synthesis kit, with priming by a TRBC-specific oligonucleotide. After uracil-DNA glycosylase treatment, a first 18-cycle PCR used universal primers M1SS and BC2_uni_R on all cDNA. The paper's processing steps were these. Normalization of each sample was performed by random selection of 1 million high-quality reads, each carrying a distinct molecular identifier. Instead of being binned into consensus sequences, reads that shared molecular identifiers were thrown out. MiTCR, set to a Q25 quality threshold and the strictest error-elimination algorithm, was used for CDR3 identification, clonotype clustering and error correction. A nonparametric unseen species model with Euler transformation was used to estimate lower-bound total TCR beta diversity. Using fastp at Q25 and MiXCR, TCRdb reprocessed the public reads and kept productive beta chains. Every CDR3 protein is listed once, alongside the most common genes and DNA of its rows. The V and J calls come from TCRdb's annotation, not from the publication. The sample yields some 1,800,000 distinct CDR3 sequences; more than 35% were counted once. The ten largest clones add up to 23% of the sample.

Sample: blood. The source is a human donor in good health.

The CDR3 region has the sequence CASCEVGSYEQYF. The nucleotide sequence is TGCGCCAGCTGCGAAGTAGGGTCCTACGAGCAGTACTTC. Recombination linked TRBV5-1 to TRBJ2-7; the D segment cannot be called with confidence. V sheds 7 bases and J sheds 1 base, leaving 12 bases between their ends. In the germline V gene, CDR1 corresponds to SGHRS and CDR2 to YFSETQ. Taken from cysteine to phenylalanine, the CDR3 has 13 residues. The sequence is cut down to CDR3 DNA, 39 bases in frame from base 1. The CDR3, completed at both ends by the reference TRBV5-1 and TRBJ2-7 genes, gives the full variable domain KAGVTQTPRYLIKTRGQQVTLSCSPISGHRSVSWYQQTPGQGLQFLFEYFSETQRNKGNFPGRFSGRQFSNSRSEMNVSTLELGDSALYLCASCEVGSYEQYFGPGTRLTVT.